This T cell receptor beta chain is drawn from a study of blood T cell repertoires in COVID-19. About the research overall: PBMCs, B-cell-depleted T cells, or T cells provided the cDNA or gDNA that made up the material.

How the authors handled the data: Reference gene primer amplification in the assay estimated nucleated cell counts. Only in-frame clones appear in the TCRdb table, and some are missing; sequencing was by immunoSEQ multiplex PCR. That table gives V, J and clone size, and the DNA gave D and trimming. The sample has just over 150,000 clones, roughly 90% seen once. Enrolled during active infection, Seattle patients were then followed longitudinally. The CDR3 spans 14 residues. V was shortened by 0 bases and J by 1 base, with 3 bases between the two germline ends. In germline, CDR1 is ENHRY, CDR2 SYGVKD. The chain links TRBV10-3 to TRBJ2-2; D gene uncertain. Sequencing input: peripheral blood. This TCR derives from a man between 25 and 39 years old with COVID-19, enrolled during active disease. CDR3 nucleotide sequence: TGTGCCATCAGTGAGTCCGGGAACACCGGGGAGCTGTTTTTT. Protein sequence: CAISESGNTGELFF.